This TCR beta chain is drawn from a study of T cell changes during pregnancy in multiple sclerosis. Method: immunoSEQ multiplex PCR; TCRdb's copy keeps in-frame clones and lacks some. The table records 100,000 or so clones, around 94% of them present only once. Trimming took 5 bases from V and 6 from J; bases not matched to a gene: 18. CDR1 is SEHNR, CDR2 FQNEAQ, per germline (reference sequence). The CDR3 spans 18 residues. The material sequenced was peripheral blood, taken after pregnancy. The chain has TRBV7-9 and TRBJ1-2; 10 nucleotides align to TRBD1. The clonotype comes from a female donor in good health, enrolled as a control in a pregnancy study. CDR3 coding DNA: TGTGCCAGCAGCCCAGATCTCGGGACAGGGGCCCTGAAAGATGGCTACACCTTC. Residues: CASSPDLGTGALKDGYTF.